This T cell receptor beta chain was captured in a study of control samples from healthy donors and cancer patients. This clone is a singleton in its sample. Trimming took 4 bases from V and 8 from J; bases not matched to a gene: 3. Germline lookup yields CDR1 SNHLY and CDR2 FYNNEI. The CDR3 has 14 residues. Sequenced by immunoSEQ multiplex PCR; TCRdb stores in-frame clones only, minus some. The sample yields 130,000 or so clones, about nine tenths seen once. The material sequenced was blood. This TCR was sampled from a man in his forties or fifties in good health. J is TRBJ1-4 and V is TRBV2, with 11 bases identical to TRBD1. CDR3 nucleotides: TGTGCCAGCAGTGTGGACAGGGGGCAAGAAAAACTGTTTTTT. This gives the protein CASSVDRGQEKLFF.